What follows describes a single TCR beta chain. The time point: persistent/refractory GD, antithyroid drugs over 5 years with positive TRAb. The TCR library was made from RNA extracted from PBMCs. The sample originates from a study of regulatory T cells in long-lasting Graves disease. As for the study in general: Persistent cases were those of Graves' disease that involved over 5 years of antithyroid drugs with positive TSH receptor antibodies.

Construction of TCR beta libraries relied on iRepertoire HTBI primers and on Arm-PCR targeting CDR3 regions. TCRdb independently ran MiXCR on the multiplex PCR reads; one entry per CDR3 protein. The data show roughly 500,000 distinct CDR3 sequences, with around 21% seen just once and 7.8% held by the top ten. The germline V gene has CDR1 MGHRA and CDR2 YSYEKL. V gave up 4 bases and J gave up 5 bases, with 15 bases separating them. CDR3 length: 15 amino acids. This TCR was sampled from a female donor with Graves disease. Sequenced here: peripheral blood mononuclear cells (PBMCs), sampled when the disease was refractory, from a patient treated with antithyroid drugs. J is TRBJ1-5 and V is TRBV4-1; perhaps TRBD1 as D (5 bases). The DNA of the CDR3 is TGCGCCAGCAGCCCAGCCTCACGAGGGGATCAGCCCCAGCATTTT. It codes for CASSPASRGDQPQHF.